This T cell receptor (beta chain) was identified during a study of cytomegalovirus exposure and HLA in healthy donors. Study findings and constraints: Further analysis, carried out later, found HLA-associated TCR beta chains more clonally expanded than equally common other chains.

PCR involved 60 Vbeta and 13 Jbeta primers. Original handling: In a later analysis, roughly 11 million of approximately 81 million unique beta chains occurred in at least two donors. Data came from immunoSEQ multiplex PCR; TCRdb stores just in-frame clones and leaves some out. V and J calls and clone size are copied from that table; D and trimming were computed from the DNA. The data hold about 160,000 clones, with 82% observed a single time. The J segment lost 1 base and the V segment lost 2 bases, leaving 5 bases of the junction unmatched. CDR1 SEHNR and CDR2 FQNEAQ come from the germline V gene (reference sequence). The CDR3 totals 15 residues. Notes on this clone: The antigen remains unidentified.

This receptor was obtained from a man aged 45-60 years in good health and CMV-seropositive. Specimen: PBMCs. The chain joins TRBV7-9 to TRBJ2-7, with 7 bases aligning to TRBD2. CDR3 sequence: CASSLLSGASYEQYF. CDR3 coding DNA: TGTGCCAGCAGCTTATTAAGCGGGGCTTCCTACGAGCAGTACTTC. Based on the CDR3 plus reference TRBV7-9 and TRBJ2-7, the full variable domain is DTGVSQNPRHKITKRGQNVTFRCDPISEHNRLYWYRQTLGQGPEFLTYFQNEAQLEKSRLLSDRFSAERPKGSFSTLEIQRTEQGDSAMYLCASSLLSGASYEQYFGPGTRLTVT.